This TCR beta chain is drawn from a study of T cell repertoires in aging, cancer and after chemotherapy. Overall study findings and caveats: Loss of evenness, beyond lost richness, contributed to age-related TCR diversity decline in cancer patients. In hematological cancer patients, infiltrated lymphoid organs may have impaired thymic emigration or peripheral T cell expansion.

The CDR3 runs 15 residues. Losses at the gene ends were 6 bases for V and 6 bases for J; bases not matched to a gene: 10. Germline CDR1 is MNHEY and CDR2 is SMNVEV (reference sequence). Rearranged V-D-J TRB sequences were amplified with a mixed TRB-A/B primer pool. TCRdb processed the multiplex PCR reads anew with MiXCR; each CDR3 protein has one entry. The table shows 1,500 to 2,000 distinct CDR3 sequences, with about 30% occurring only once. Peripheral blood genomic DNA, not sorted cells or RNA, was the template. Of note for this clonotype: No antigen is known for it.

This TCR was sampled from a human donor with a blood cancer. The donor label of this sample is uncertain. Material for sequencing was blood. The chain carries TRBV27 and TRBJ2-3; 9 positions agree with TRBD2. The CDR3 spells CASRGGGGAEDTQYF. In DNA, the CDR3 is TGTGCCAGCAGAGGGGGCGGGGGGGCTGAGGATACGCAGTATTTT.